Below are 3 T cell receptor beta chains sequenced from a single sample in a study of human T cells and chemical hapten exposure. TCRdb reprocessed the 5' RACE reads with MiXCR, giving one entry per CDR3 protein. The data contain 120,000 to 150,000 distinct CDR3 sequences, about 4% of them singletons. Unseparated into fractions, whole blood served as the source from which total RNA was extracted. Source of these receptors: a female donor in good health.

This clonotype came up many times. The chain combines TRBV7-9 with TRBJ1-1, with a tentative D call TRBD1 (5 bases). This CDR3 spans 15 amino acids. Trimming took off 4 bases at V and 4 bases at J, with 16 bases between the two ends. The V gene's germline CDR1 is SEHNR and CDR2 FQNEAQ (reference sequence). CDR3 in amino acids: CASSSLVGDGTEAFF. The CDR3 bases are TGTGCCAGCAGCTCGCTGGTAGGGGACGGCACTGAAGCTTTCTTT.

There are many counts of this clonotype. The chain uses TRBV18 and TRBJ2-3; no reliable D call. CDR1 is KGHSH and CDR2 is LQKENI in the germline V gene. The length of the CDR3 is 12 residues. Trimming cost V 6 bases and J 6 bases, with 10 bases left between them. DNA for the CDR3: TGTGCCAGCTCCACCCGGCCCGATACGCAGTATTTT. Its translation is CASSTRPDTQYF.

This clonotype was counted many times. V usage is TRBV27 and J usage is TRBJ1-2; TRBD1 matches at 8 bases. Germline-derived CDR1 and CDR2 are MNHEY and SMNVEV (reference sequence). V lost 5 bases to trimming and J lost 4 bases; unmatched junction nucleotides: 6. CDR3 size: 14 residues. The CDR3 region has the DNA TGTGCCAGCAGTCGCAGGGGGCTGGGCTATGGCTACACCTTC. This gives the protein CASSRRGLGYGYTF.